The next 21 T cell receptor beta chains were all read from a single sample in a study of blood T cell repertoires in COVID-19. TCRdb keeps only in-frame clones here, not all; method: immunoSEQ multiplex PCR. The table includes just over 650,000 clones, more than 80% detected once. The sequenced sample was peripheral blood. Source of these receptors: a woman under 30 with acute or convalescent COVID-19.

The chain links TRBV12-2 to TRBJ2-4; the table gives TRBD1 as D, unverified against the DNA. TRBV12-2 is termed a pseudogene. CDR3 length: 16 amino acids. CDR3 DNA: TGTGCAAGTCGCTCATGGACAGGGCAGGACAAAAACATTCAGTACTTC. Translated, it gives CASRSWTGQDKNIQYF.

The chain combines TRBV28 with TRBJ2-3; D is possibly TRBD1 (6 bases). Germline V lookup: CDR1 MDHEN, CDR2 SYDVKM. V was trimmed by 4 bases and J by 3 bases, leaving 17 bases between them. The CDR3 runs 16 residues. This CDR3 is CASSSATAQGTDTQYF. The DNA for the CDR3 is TGTGCCAGCAGTTCTGCGACTGCCCAGGGGACAGATACGCAGTATTTT.

The V and J genes are TRBV5-5 and TRBJ2-7, with TRBD1 identical over 9 bases. CDR1 SGHKS and CDR2 YYEKEE come from the germline V gene (reference sequence). Losses at the gene ends were 2 bases for V and 5 bases for J; bases not matched to a gene: 11. This CDR3 is built from 16 residues. The CDR3 coding sequence is TGTGCCAGCAGCTTCATACAGGGGGCGGAGATGGACGAGCAGTACTTC. Protein sequence: CASSFIQGAEMDEQYF.

The rearrangement joins TRBV15 to TRBJ1-2; perhaps TRBD1 as D (5 bases). This CDR3 is built from 14 residues. Germline V CDR1 and CDR2: LNHNV, YYDKDF (reference sequence). V lost 3 bases to trimming and J lost 2 bases, with 10 bases between them. DNA of the CDR3: TGTGCCACCAGCAGCCCGACAGTAAACTATGGCTACACCTTC. Translating it yields CATSSPTVNYGYTF.

The V gene is TRBV2, the J gene TRBJ2-2; D call uncertain. Looked up from germline, CDR1 is SNHLY and CDR2 is FYNNEI. Trimming left V 9 bases short and J 7 bases short, with 9 bases between. The CDR3 sequence is 11 residues long. The DNA for the CDR3 is TGTGCCAGGGCCTCGGGCGGGGAGCTGTTTTTT. Translated, it gives CARASGGELFF.

The V gene is TRBV21-1, the J gene TRBJ1-2; the table's D call of TRBD1 was not tested on the DNA. TRBV21-1 is given as a pseudogene. The length of the CDR3 is 17 residues. The CDR3 spells CASSSLLSGQGEYGYTF. In nucleotides, the CDR3 is TGTGCCAGCAGCAGCCTGCTTTCGGGACAGGGGGAATATGGCTACACCTTC.

This chain uses TRBV14 with TRBJ2-7; D is uncertain. Germline V lookup: CDR1 SGHDN, CDR2 FVKESK. Trimming took 0 bases from V and 3 from J, leaving 9 bases between them. The CDR3 covers 14 residues. DNA of the CDR3: TGTGCCAGCAGCCAAGAGCCGGAGTACTACGAGCAGTACTTC. Translated: CASSQEPEYYEQYF.

This clone was seen a single time. The V and J genes are TRBV30 and TRBJ1-3; D unclear. V lost 2 bases and J lost 0, with 17 bases in between. The CDR3 extends over 17 amino acids. The germline V gene has CDR1 GTSNPN and CDR2 SVGIG (reference sequence). The CDR3 sequence: CAWSRTSPALSGNTIYF. The CDR3 DNA is TGTGCCTGGAGTCGTACATCCCCTGCCCTCTCTGGAAACACCATATATTTT.

The chain employs TRBV4-2 and TRBJ1-6; a possible D gene is TRBD1 (6 bases). CDR1 and CDR2 (germline): LGHNA, YNFKEQ. This CDR3 has 16 amino acids. V dropped 0 bases and J dropped 9 bases, with 15 bases sitting between them. CDR3 nucleotide sequence: TGTGCCAGCAGCCAAGATCGGCAGGGGAGGGCTTCACCCCTCCACTTT. Translation: CASSQDRQGRASPLHF.

The rearrangement links TRBV18 to TRBJ2-7; 8 positions agree with TRBD1. Germline V lookup: CDR1 KGHSH, CDR2 LQKENI. This CDR3 has 14 amino acids. V shed 4 bases and J 2 bases; nucleotides not matched to a gene: 4. CDR3 nucleotides: TGTGCCAGCTCACAGGACAGGGTAACCTACGAGCAGTACTTC. It translates to CASSQDRVTYEQYF. Complete variable domain (other parts from reference TRBV18 and TRBJ2-7): NAGVMQNPRHLVRRRGQEARLRCSPMKGHSHVYWYRQLPEEGLKFMVYLQKENIIDESGMPKERFSAEFPKEGPSILRIQQVVRGDSAAYFCASSQDRVTYEQYFGPGTRLTVT.

The gene calls are TRBV7-9 and TRBJ1-3; tentatively, D is TRBD1 (5 bases). This CDR3 is 16 amino acids long. The V end was cut by 5 bases, the J end by 5 bases, with 19 bases between. Germline loops: CDR1 SEHNR, CDR2 FQNEAQ (reference sequence). This CDR3 is CASSLDRGGRRNTIYF. The CDR3 coding sequence is TGTGCCAGCAGCCTCGACCGGGGGGGTAGGAGAAACACCATATATTTT.

This clone was recorded only once. This chain links TRBV29-1 with TRBJ1-1, with 9 nucleotides matching TRBD1. V dropped 5 bases and J dropped 1; count of bases not matched to a gene: 11. CDR1 and CDR2 from the germline V gene are SQVTM and ANQGSEA. The CDR3 spans 16 residues. CDR3 amino acids: CSVNRGHRWGNTEAFF. In DNA, the CDR3 is TGCAGCGTTAACAGGGGGCATAGGTGGGGGAACACTGAAGCTTTCTTT.

The gene calls are TRBV9 and TRBJ1-4; tentatively, D is TRBD1 (6 bases). Germline V gives CDR1 SGDLS, CDR2 YYNGEE. The ends were cut back, 3 bases at V and 6 bases at J, with 12 bases in the middle. This CDR3 is 14 amino acids long. As DNA, the CDR3 is TGTGCCAGCAGCGGGACAGCGAGGGATGAAAAACTGTTTTTT. Its protein product is CASSGTARDEKLFF. The full variable domain, with the rest looked up from reference TRBV9 and TRBJ1-4, is DSGVTQTPKHLITATGQRVTLRCSPRSGDLSVYWYQQSLDQGLQFLIQYYNGEERAKGNILERFSAQQFPDLHSELNLSSLELGDSALYFCASSGTARDEKLFFGSGTQLSVL.

The chain carries TRBV6-5 and TRBJ1-2, with D possibly matching TRBD1 (6 bases). This CDR3 has 13 residues. Trimming took off 6 bases at V and 6 bases at J, with 14 bases between the two ends. Per germline, CDR1 MNHEY and CDR2 SVGAGI. The CDR3 sequence: CASRGGAVHGYTF. The DNA of the CDR3 is TGTGCCAGCAGGGGGGGGGCGGTCCATGGCTACACCTTC.

The chain joins TRBV4-1 to TRBJ2-7; no firm D call. Germline CDR1 reads MGHRA; CDR2 reads YSYEKL. This CDR3 region has 14 residues. Trimming left V 4 bases short and J 2 bases short, with 12 bases between. This CDR3 reads CASSPLRVAYEQYF. CDR3 bases: TGCGCCAGCAGCCCCCTCCGAGTCGCCTACGAGCAGTACTTC.

J is TRBJ2-5 and V is TRBV5-5, with D tentatively TRBD2 (6 bases). CDR3 length: 13 amino acids. V dropped 0 bases and J dropped 5 bases, with 8 bases sitting between them. Per the germline V gene, CDR1 is SGHKS and CDR2 is YYEKEE (reference sequence). CDR3 sequence: CASSLAGGETQYF. The CDR3 coding sequence is TGTGCCAGCAGCTTGGCCGGAGGGGAGACCCAGTACTTC.

The rearrangement uses TRBV24-1 and TRBJ2-7, with D unresolved. V shed 0 bases and J shed 7 bases, with 3 bases lying between them. Germline loops: CDR1 KGHDR, CDR2 SFDVKD. The CDR3 is 11 residues long. This CDR3 is CATSDLREQYF. CDR3 bases: TGTGCCACCAGTGATTTGCGGGAGCAGTACTTC.

The chain carries TRBV6-1 and TRBJ1-6; tentatively, D is TRBD1 (6 bases). V lost 2 bases and J 5 bases, leaving 10 bases between the germline ends. Per the germline V gene, CDR1 is MNHNS and CDR2 is SASEGT. The CDR3 has 15 amino acids. CDR3 loop: CASSEIWTDNSPLHF. DNA for the CDR3: TGTGCCAGCAGTGAAATATGGACAGATAATTCACCCCTCCACTTT.

The chain recombines TRBV9 with TRBJ1-2; D might be TRBD1 (5 bases). V lost 0 bases to trimming and J lost 6 bases, with 9 bases between them. The germline gives CDR1 SGDLS, CDR2 YYNGEE. This CDR3 is built from 13 residues. CDR3 loop: CASSVDPGNGYTF. CDR3 nucleotide sequence: TGTGCCAGCAGCGTAGATCCAGGGAATGGCTACACCTTC.

V gene TRBV27 combines with J gene TRBJ1-1; 9 nucleotides align to TRBD1. The CDR3 is made up of 17 amino acids. With V trimmed by 2 bases and J by 3 bases, 10 bases remained unmatched. Germline values: CDR1 MNHEY, CDR2 SMNVEV (reference sequence). CDR3 residues: CASSLGLLRDRDTEAFF. The CDR3 nucleotides read TGTGCCAGCAGTTTAGGTCTTCTGAGGGACAGGGACACTGAAGCTTTCTTT.

This clone was found once. The chain recombines TRBV7-3 with TRBJ2-1; TRBD1 agrees at 8 bases. The V and J ends lost 2 bases and 10 bases, in that order; junction bases with no gene match: 4. This CDR3 is 13 amino acids long. CDR1 and CDR2 from the germline V gene are SGHTA and FQGTGA. This CDR3 reads CASSLLQGGEQFF. The CDR3 bases are TGTGCCAGCAGCTTATTACAGGGGGGAGAGCAGTTCTTC.